This entry features one T cell receptor beta chain sequence. Antigen specificity is unknown. The entry originates in a study of naive and memory T cell subsets. Four subsets defined by CD45RA and CD27 were sorted after CD3, CD4, CD8 and live/dead staining. There are 14 residues in the CDR3. CDR1 and CDR2 (germline): SGHTA, FQGNSA. V lost 5 bases to trimming and J lost 8 bases; unmatched junction nucleotides: 5. Two oligonucleotides, mixed equimolar, formed the beta constant-region primer covering TRBC1 and TRBC2. TCRdb redid the calling of the UMI-ligation and nested PCR reads with MiXCR, one entry per CDR3 protein. This sample has 75,000 to 85,000 distinct CDR3 sequences, with around 13% found just once. Study outcomes and limitations: In CD4 and CD8 cells, diversity dropped from naive through EMRA.

The sample comprised central memory CD4+ T cells from blood. This clonotype was obtained from a human donor in good health. The chain employs TRBV7-2 and TRBJ2-1; 11 positions match TRBD1. This CDR3 is CASSTGTGGDEQFF. In nucleotides, the CDR3 is TGTGCCAGCAGCACCGGGACAGGGGGGGATGAGCAGTTCTTC. Complete variable domain (other parts from reference TRBV7-2 and TRBJ2-1): GAGVSQSPSNKVTEKGKDVELRCDPISGHTALYWYRQSLGQGLEFLIYFQGNSAPDKSGLPSDRFSAERTGGSVSTLTIQRTQQEDSAVYLCASSTGTGGDEQFFGPGTRLTVL.